The 29 T cell receptor beta chains presented below share a single source sample, sequenced in a study of blood T cell repertoires in COVID-19. Libraries were prepared by immunoSEQ multiplex PCR; TCRdb keeps only in-frame clonotypes and omits some of them. This table has 140,000 to 150,000 clones, roughly 80% appearing once. Sequences were obtained from peripheral blood. These receptors originate from a middle-aged woman with active or convalescent COVID-19.

The chain joins TRBV27 to TRBJ2-7, with TRBD2 identical over 7 bases. CDR1 and CDR2 (germline): MNHEY, SMNVEV (reference sequence). V was pared by 5 bases and J by 2 bases, with 15 bases of the junction left unmatched. The CDR3 consists of 17 residues. The CDR3 spells CASSPSGGGPVTYEQYF. The DNA of the CDR3 is TGTGCCAGCAGTCCATCGGGGGGAGGGCCGGTCACCTACGAGCAGTACTTC.

The genes are TRBV28 and TRBJ2-7, with unresolved D. The CDR3 runs to 11 residues. Per the germline V gene, CDR1 is MDHEN and CDR2 is SYDVKM. The V end lost 7 bases, the J end lost 3 bases, and 7 bases lay between the germline ends. CDR3 coding DNA: TGTGCCAGCATCGGAGTCTACGAGCAGTACTTC. This gives the protein CASIGVYEQYF.

V gene TRBV7-2 combines with J gene TRBJ2-7; no firm D call. Germline V gene data show CDR1 as SGHTA and CDR2 as FQGNSA. V lost 4 bases and J 4 bases, leaving 2 bases between the germline ends. CDR3 size: 10 residues. CDR3 DNA: TGTGCCAGCAGCTCATACGAGCAGTACTTC. It codes for CASSSYEQYF.

The rearrangement joins TRBV27 to TRBJ1-1; maybe TRBD1 (6 bases). V lost 6 bases and J 6 bases, leaving 14 bases between the germline ends. The CDR3 has 13 residues. Per the germline V gene, CDR1 is MNHEY and CDR2 is SMNVEV (reference sequence). The DNA of the CDR3 is TGTGCCAGCAGGTCCGTGAACAGGGCTGAAGCTTTCTTT. Its translation: CASRSVNRAEAFF.

The chain is built from TRBV5-4 and TRBJ2-1; D remains unclear. The V gene lost 2 bases and the J gene lost 7 bases, with 7 bases spanning the gap. The CDR3 totals 12 residues. Looked up from germline, CDR1 is SGHNT and CDR2 is YYREEE (reference sequence). CDR3 loop: CASSFALNEQFF. The DNA for the CDR3 is TGTGCCAGCAGCTTCGCGTTGAATGAGCAGTTCTTC.

The CDR3 is CASSSDWVGEKLFF. CDR3 in DNA: TGTGCCAGCAGCTCCGACTGGGTCGGAGAAAAACTGTTTTTT. The V call is TRBV7-2, the J call TRBJ1-4; D call uncertain. V lost 4 bases to trimming and J lost 8 bases, with 14 bases between them. The V gene's germline CDR1 is SGHTA and CDR2 FQGNSA. The CDR3 is made up of 14 amino acids. Full variable domain (rest looked up from reference TRBV7-2 and TRBJ1-4): GAGVSQSPSNKVTEKGKDVELRCDPISGHTALYWYRQSLGQGLEFLIYFQGNSAPDKSGLPSDRFSAERTGGSVSTLTIQRTQQEDSAVYLCASSSDWVGEKLFFGSGTQLSVL.

The genes are TRBV29-1 and TRBJ1-1, with 7 bases lining up with TRBD1. J gave up 4 bases and V 7 bases, and 3 bases lay outside the gene matches. This CDR3 contains 11 residues. The germline CDR1 and CDR2 sequences are SQVTM and ANQGSEA. The CDR3 reads CSAHRGTEAFF. CDR3 nucleotides: TGCAGCGCCCACAGGGGCACTGAAGCTTTCTTT.

The genes are TRBV9 and TRBJ1-6; 9 bases are shared with TRBD1. This CDR3 is built from 15 residues. In germline, CDR1 is SGDLS, CDR2 YYNGEE. V shed 3 bases and J 10 bases; nucleotides not matched to a gene: 8. In DNA form, the CDR3 reads TGTGCCAGCAGCGCGTTGGACAGGGGACAATCACCCCTCCACTTT. Encoded protein: CASSALDRGQSPLHF.

The chain combines TRBV4-3 with TRBJ2-7; a possible D gene is TRBD2 (5 bases). The length of the CDR3 is 15 residues. V lost 1 base and J lost 0, with 10 bases in between. Germline V gives CDR1 LGHNA, CDR2 YSLEER. In nucleotides, the CDR3 is TGCGCCAGCAGCCAAGGGGCTGGGAGCTCCTACGAGCAGTACTTC. Amino acids: CASSQGAGSSYEQYF.

The rearrangement uses TRBV24-1 and TRBJ1-5; 9 nucleotides line up with TRBD1. CDR3 length equals 14 residues. Germline CDR1 KGHDR, CDR2 SFDVKD. V dropped 6 bases and J dropped 4; count of bases not matched to a gene: 3. CDR3 bases: TGTGCCACCAGTTCGGGACAGGGAAATCAGCCCCAGCATTTT. Translation: CATSSGQGNQPQHF.

This clone turned up a few times. The gene calls are TRBV7-9 and TRBJ1-2, with TRBD1 as a possible D gene (6 bases). V lost 5 bases, J lost 8 bases, and 12 bases lay in between. Germline values: CDR1 SEHNR, CDR2 FQNEAQ (reference sequence). The CDR3 is made up of 12 amino acids. Here the CDR3 reads CASSRGGKGYTF. The CDR3 bases are TGTGCCAGCAGCCGAGGGGGAAAGGGCTACACCTTC. Together with reference TRBV7-9 and TRBJ1-2, the CDR3 gives the full variable domain: DTGVSQNPRHKITKRGQNVTFRCDPISEHNRLYWYRQTLGQGPEFLTYFQNEAQLEKSRLLSDRFSAERPKGSFSTLEIQRTEQGDSAMYLCASSRGGKGYTFGSGTRLTVV.

The rearrangement links TRBV9 to TRBJ1-2; D is perhaps TRBD1 (5 bases). Trimming took off 4 bases at V and 0 bases at J, with 13 bases between the two ends. This CDR3 has 15 amino acids. Germline-derived CDR1 and CDR2 are SGDLS and YYNGEE. The CDR3 region is CASSTTGRANYGYTF. In DNA form, the CDR3 reads TGTGCCAGCAGCACGACGGGCAGGGCTAACTATGGCTACACCTTC.

In its sample, this clone was seen a few times. The CDR3 DNA follows: TGTGCCAGCAGCCGTTCCTCAGGTGGGCCCTACGAGCAGTACTTC. It specifies CASSRSSGGPYEQYF. The V gene is TRBV3-1 (or the pseudogene TRBV3-2), the J gene TRBJ2-7; D gene ambiguous. Trimming cost V 4 bases and J 2 bases, with 15 bases left between them. This CDR3 has 15 residues. The germline V gene encodes CDR1 LGHDT and CDR2 YNNKEL (reference sequence).

This sequence joins TRBV5-8 and TRBJ2-3; 7 positions agree with TRBD2. The germline CDR1 and CDR2 sequences are SGHTS and YDEGEE. With 0 bases clipped from V and 0 bases from J, the junction kept 4 bases outside the gene matches. The CDR3 is 16 amino acids. Here the CDR3 reads CASSLALAASTDTQYF. The CDR3 bases are TGTGCCAGCAGCTTGGCCCTAGCGGCTAGCACAGATACGCAGTATTTT.

This chain connects TRBV23-1 to TRBJ1-4; D is unresolved. TRBV23-1 is noted as an ORF with a role that remains uncertain. V was clipped by 2 bases and J by 5 bases, with 12 bases between them. This CDR3 is built from 15 residues. The CDR3 nucleotides are TGCGCCAGCAGTCAAAGCACAGAATGGAATGAAAAACTGTTTTTT. Translating it yields CASSQSTEWNEKLFF.

In its sample, this clone was seen once. This chain links TRBV30 with TRBJ1-5; D perhaps matches TRBD1 (5 bases). There are 14 residues in the CDR3. V shed 0 bases and J shed 6 bases, with 12 bases lying between them. Germline V lookup: CDR1 GTSNPN, CDR2 SVGIG (reference sequence). In DNA, the CDR3 is TGTGCCTGGAGTGTAGGGCAGGGTGGTCAGCCCCAGCATTTT. Translation: CAWSVGQGGQPQHF.

The V call is TRBV9, the J call TRBJ2-7; 11 bases map to TRBD2. The CDR3 contains 15 residues. Germline V gives CDR1 SGDLS, CDR2 YYNGEE. Trimming removed 0 bases from V and 7 bases from J; junction bases left unmatched: 6. The CDR3 sequence: CASSVEASGRYEQYF. The CDR3 nucleotides read TGTGCCAGCAGCGTAGAGGCTAGCGGGAGGTATGAGCAGTACTTC.

V and J are TRBV19 and TRBJ1-1, with 8 bases aligning to TRBD1. This CDR3 region has 14 residues. With V trimmed by 1 base and J by 7 bases, 5 bases remained unmatched. Germline V gene data show CDR1 as LNHDA and CDR2 as SQIVND (reference sequence). The CDR3 region is CASSIARGRGEAFF. CDR3 DNA sequence: TGTGCCAGTAGTATAGCCAGGGGGCGCGGTGAAGCTTTCTTT.

This sequence joins TRBV5-1 and TRBJ1-3; the D gene is possibly TRBD1 (6 bases). V was cut by 4 bases and J by 6 bases, with 20 bases left in between. Germline CDR1 SGHRS, CDR2 YFSETQ. The CDR3 is 16 residues long. The CDR3 DNA reads TGCGCCAGCAGCCCGGGCCCTGGGGGGGGCGAAAACACCATATATTTT. It specifies CASSPGPGGGENTIYF.

In its sample, this clone was seen a few times. This chain links TRBV2 with TRBJ2-1; 8 nucleotides agree with TRBD1. CDR1 SNHLY and CDR2 FYNNEI come from the germline V gene. Trimming removed 5 bases from V and 2 bases from J; junction bases left unmatched: 5. The CDR3 extends over 15 amino acids. The CDR3 region is CASSLGQETYNEQFF. The CDR3 DNA is TGTGCCAGCAGTTTGGGACAGGAGACCTACAATGAGCAGTTCTTC.

The CDR3 is CASSPDSSNQPQHF. The DNA for the CDR3 is TGCGCCAGCAGCCCAGACAGCTCCAATCAGCCCCAGCATTTT. The V gene is TRBV5-1, the J gene TRBJ1-5; D might be TRBD1 (5 bases). CDR1 and CDR2 from the germline V gene are SGHRS and YFSETQ. The CDR3 totals 14 residues. Trimming cost V 4 bases and J 3 bases, with 11 bases left between them.

The chain employs TRBV28 and TRBJ1-5; 7 nucleotides line up with TRBD1. J gave up 4 bases and V 2 bases, and 5 bases lay outside the gene matches. CDR1 MDHEN and CDR2 SYDVKM come from the germline V gene. The CDR3 covers 15 residues. The CDR3 DNA reads as TGTGCCAGCAGTTTACTCGACAGGGAAAATCAGCCCCAGCATTTT. This encodes CASSLLDRENQPQHF.

The CDR3 here is CASSFAGNTEAFF. The CDR3 DNA reads as TGTGCCAGCAGTTTTGCGGGGAACACTGAAGCTTTCTTT. The chain uses TRBV28 and TRBJ1-1; D gene uncertain. The V end lost 3 bases, the J end lost 1 base, and 6 bases lay between the germline ends. Germline V lookup: CDR1 MDHEN, CDR2 SYDVKM. The CDR3 is made up of 13 amino acids.

The chain uses TRBV7-2 and TRBJ2-2, with TRBD2 as a possible D gene (7 bases). The V gene's germline CDR1 is SGHTA and CDR2 FQGNSA. This CDR3 is 15 amino acids long. Trimming shortened V by 8 bases and J by 4 bases, and 17 bases separated the two germline ends. The CDR3 protein is CASFGGGGFTGELFF. CDR3 in DNA: TGTGCCAGCTTTGGGGGCGGGGGATTCACCGGGGAGCTGTTTTTT.

The J gene is TRBJ2-3, the V gene TRBV7-9; tentatively, D is TRBD2 (7 bases). CDR3 length equals 15 residues. The V gene's germline CDR1 is SEHNR and CDR2 FQNEAQ (reference sequence). The V and J ends lost 2 bases and 2 bases respectively, with 11 bases between them. The CDR3 is CASSLLAGATDTQYF. The CDR3 coding sequence is TGTGCCAGCAGCTTATTGGCGGGGGCCACAGATACGCAGTATTTT.

V gene TRBV7-2 combines with J gene TRBJ1-2; TRBD1 agrees at 7 bases. CDR3 size: 15 residues. Trimming cost V 1 base and J 4 bases; bases outside gene matches: 6. Per germline, CDR1 SGHTA and CDR2 FQGNSA. CDR3 sequence (DNA): TGTGCCAGCAGCTTAGGCGAGGGGGCCGGCTATGGCTACACCTTC. Its protein is CASSLGEGAGYGYTF.

This clone has a handful of counts. For the CDR3, the DNA is TGTGCCAGCAGCGACGACAGGGGAAGGACAGATACGCAGTATTTT. Its protein product is CASSDDRGRTDTQYF. V usage is TRBV5-8 and J usage is TRBJ2-3; 8 nucleotides align to TRBD1. This CDR3 region has 15 residues. Germline lookup yields CDR1 SGHTS and CDR2 YDEGEE. V lost 4 bases, J lost 3 bases, and 7 bases stayed unmatched.

This clone was seen a few times. The J gene is TRBJ1-5, the V gene TRBV10-3; 9 bases map to TRBD1. J lost 6 bases, V lost 3 bases, and 9 bases had no gene match. The CDR3 contains 16 residues. Germline V gene data show CDR1 as ENHRY and CDR2 as SYGVKD. The CDR3 reads CAISEQGAGSGQPQHF. DNA for the CDR3: TGTGCCATCAGTGAACAGGGGGCCGGCAGTGGTCAGCCCCAGCATTTT.

The chain is built from TRBV6-5 and TRBJ1-2; D is possibly TRBD1 (6 bases). V lost 7 bases to trimming and J lost 4 bases, with 13 bases between them. The CDR3 covers 13 residues. CDR1 is MNHEY, CDR2 SVGAGI, per germline. CDR3 DNA sequence: TGTGCCAGCAAACCCATCAGGGGCTATGGCTACACCTTC. This gives the protein CASKPIRGYGYTF.